This T cell receptor (beta chain) derives from a study of T cells after yellow fever vaccination. Study-wide results and caveats: A weaker secondary response peaked on day 5, the primary on day 15. Few clonotypes appeared in both CD4 and CD8 compartments.

This clonotype was picked up a small number of times. V was shortened by 6 bases and J by 5 bases, with 14 bases between the two germline ends. CDR3 length equals 14 residues. Per germline, CDR1 MGHDK and CDR2 SYGVNS. Synthesis of TCR cDNA relied on 5'RACE template switching, which attached a universal primer site and UMIs. TCRdb itself ran the 5' RACE reads through MiXCR, one entry per CDR3 protein. The repertoire includes about 42,000 distinct CDR3 sequences, 5.5% to 7.5% of them detected once, and more than 9% sits in the top ten. The clonotype comes from a man aged 25 to 40 who received the YFV17D yellow fever vaccine. This specimen consisted of PBMCs, either bulk or a sorted T-cell subset (CD4+, CD8+, memory, or dextramer-sorted; not recorded which), obtained 45 days after the yellow fever booster vaccination. The gene calls are TRBV25-1 and TRBJ1-5; tentatively, D is TRBD1 (5 bases). CDR3 sequence reads: CASREAGTDQPQHF. Here the CDR3 DNA reads TGTGCCAGCAGGGAGGCGGGGACGGATCAGCCCCAGCATTTT. Full variable domain (missing parts from reference TRBV25-1 and TRBJ1-5): EADIYQTPRYLVIGTGKKITLECSQTMGHDKMYWYQQDPGMELHLIHYSYGVNSTEKGDLSSESTVSRIRTEHFPLTLESARPSHTSQYLCASREAGTDQPQHFGDGTRLSIL.